This is a list of T cell receptor beta chains from one sample in a study of shared clonotypes between healthy human individuals. Assay: immunoSEQ multiplex PCR; the TCRdb copy retains only in-frame clones and omits some. The sample carries about 2 million clones, less than 95% recorded once. The source material was naive CD8+ T cells sorted from blood. These receptors came from a man in his late teens or twenties in good health. The CDR3 runs from the conserved cysteine through the conserved F or W. Fields, in order: CDR3 length, V gene, J gene, D gene, clone size, CDR3 protein, CDR3 DNA. A D gene is named only where the DNA matches it firmly. Part of the rows lack a size; the others show once, few, many or a class for expanded clones.

length: 14
V: TRBV30
J: TRBJ1-5
D: -
size: -
CDR3: CAWGQSGSNQPQHF
DNA: TGTGCCTGGGGACAATCAGGTAGCAATCAGCCCCAGCATTTT

length: 12
V: TRBV5-5
J: TRBJ2-7
D: -
size: -
CDR3: CASSQDSYEQYF
DNA: TGTGCCAGCAGCCAGGACAGCTACGAGCAGTACTTC

length: 16
V: TRBV2
J: TRBJ1-1
D: TRBD1
size: -
CDR3: CASSEVGGGKNTEAFF
DNA: TGTGCCAGCAGTGAGGTAGGGGGCGGGAAGAACACTGAAGCTTTCTTT

length: 18
V: TRBV2
J: TRBJ1-4
D: -
size: -
CDR3: CASSEVILTDSTNEKLFF
DNA: TGTGCCAGCAGTGAAGTTATTTTGACAGACTCAACTAATGAAAAACTGTTTTTT

length: 13
V: TRBV4-1
J: TRBJ2-7
D: -
size: once
CDR3: CASSHGQLYEQYF
DNA: TGCGCCAGCAGCCACGGGCAACTTTACGAGCAGTACTTC

length: 13
V: TRBV4-1
J: TRBJ1-2
D: -
size: -
CDR3: CASSHTDVRGYTF
DNA: TGCGCCAGCAGCCATACTGATGTTCGGGGCTACACCTTC

length: 14
V: TRBV15
J: TRBJ2-2
D: -
size: -
CDR3: CATSRLEDPGELFF
DNA: TGTGCCACCTCACGGCTCGAGGATCCCGGGGAGCTGTTTTTT

length: 15
V: TRBV4-3
J: TRBJ2-7
D: TRBD2
size: -
CDR3: CASSQVLAGPYEQYF
DNA: TGCGCCAGCAGCCAGGTACTAGCGGGTCCCTACGAGCAGTACTTC

length: 15
V: TRBV4-2
J: TRBJ1-4
D: -
size: -
CDR3: CASSQEEGANEKLFF
DNA: TGTGCCAGCAGCCAAGAGGAGGGTGCTAATGAAAAACTGTTTTTT

length: 14
V: TRBV5-1
J: TRBJ2-3
D: TRBD1
size: -
CDR3: CASGPTGGSDTQYF
DNA: TGCGCCAGCGGTCCGACAGGGGGCTCAGATACGCAGTATTTT

length: 16
V: TRBV21-1
J: TRBJ2-5
D: -
size: -
CDR3: CASSKDSGGRQETQYF
DNA: TGTGCCAGCAGCAAAGACTCGGGAGGGAGACAAGAGACCCAGTACTTC

length: 11
V: TRBV13
J: TRBJ1-2
D: -
size: few
CDR3: CASSLGEGYTF
DNA: TGTGCCAGCAGCTTAGGGGAGGGCTACACCTTC

length: 13
V: TRBV9
J: TRBJ2-7
D: -
size: -
CDR3: CASSVAGNYEQYF
DNA: TGTGCCAGCAGCGTAGCGGGTAACTACGAGCAGTACTTC

length: 14
V: TRBV19
J: TRBJ1-1
D: TRBD1
size: -
CDR3: CASRIRDRGTEAFF
DNA: TGTGCCAGTAGGATCCGGGACAGGGGCACTGAAGCTTTCTTT

length: 16
V: TRBV7-9
J: TRBJ2-2
D: TRBD1
size: -
CDR3: CASSSQGFGNTGELFF
DNA: TGTGCCAGCAGCTCACAGGGGTTCGGGAACACCGGGGAGCTGTTTTTT

length: 20
V: TRBV4-1
J: TRBJ1-5
D: -
size: -
CDR3: CASSQDELLGGRHSNQPQHF
DNA: TGCGCCAGCAGCCAAGACGAGTTATTAGGGGGACGACATAGCAATCAGCCCCAGCATTTT

length: 15
V: TRBV10-2
J: TRBJ1-5
D: -
size: -
CDR3: CASMATGPRNQPQHF
DNA: TGCGCCAGCATGGCGACCGGGCCGCGCAATCAGCCCCAGCATTTT

length: 10
V: TRBV30
J: TRBJ2-4
D: -
size: -
CDR3: CAWGTGLLYF
DNA: TGTGCCTGGGGCACAGGGCTCCTTTACTTC

length: 14
V: TRBV4-3
J: TRBJ2-7
D: -
size: -
CDR3: CASSQDFGPYEQYF
DNA: TGCGCCAGCAGCCAAGATTTCGGCCCCTACGAGCAGTACTTC

length: 14
V: TRBV4-2
J: TRBJ1-1
D: TRBD1
size: -
CDR3: CASSQGTGDTEAFF
DNA: TGTGCCAGCAGCCAAGGGACAGGCGACACTGAAGCTTTCTTT

length: 22
V: TRBV7-8
J: TRBJ2-5
D: -
size: -
CDR3: CASSLEQSPSDRQISSRETQYF
DNA: TGTGCCAGCAGCTTAGAACAGAGCCCATCGGACCGACAGATCTCAAGTCGTGAGACCCAGTACTTC

length: 14
V: TRBV7-9
J: TRBJ2-7
D: -
size: -
CDR3: CASSPPSPGYEQYF
DNA: TGTGCCAGCAGCCCACCGTCACCGGGTTACGAGCAGTACTTC

length: 17
V: TRBV14
J: TRBJ2-2
D: -
size: -
CDR3: CASSRREGGPDTGELFF
DNA: TGTGCCAGCAGCCGCCGGGAAGGGGGACCCGACACCGGGGAGCTGTTTTTT

length: 13
V: TRBV6-5
J: TRBJ2-2
D: -
size: -
CDR3: CASSYIGSGELFF
DNA: TGTGCCAGCAGTTACATAGGTTCCGGGGAGCTGTTTTTT

length: 16
V: TRBV9
J: TRBJ2-5
D: TRBD2
size: -
CDR3: CASSAEAGGTQETQYF
DNA: TGTGCCAGCAGCGCAGAAGCGGGGGGAACCCAAGAGACCCAGTACTTC

length: 14
V: TRBV4-1
J: TRBJ1-1
D: TRBD1
size: -
CDR3: CASSTRQGNTEAFF
DNA: TGCGCCAGCAGCACCCGACAGGGGAACACTGAAGCTTTCTTT

length: 15
V: TRBV9
J: TRBJ2-7
D: TRBD2
size: -
CDR3: CASSKGTSGWEEQYF
DNA: TGTGCCAGCAGCAAAGGGACTAGCGGGTGGGAGGAGCAGTACTTC

length: 13
V: TRBV19
J: TRBJ2-7
D: -
size: -
CDR3: CASSILQGSEQYF
DNA: TGTGCCAGTAGTATTTTACAGGGAAGCGAGCAGTACTTC

length: 13
V: TRBV11-1
J: TRBJ2-7
D: -
size: -
CDR3: CASSSPQGYEQYF
DNA: TGTGCCAGCAGCTCACCCCAGGGCTACGAGCAGTACTTC

length: 17
V: TRBV4-3
J: TRBJ2-1
D: TRBD2
size: -
CDR3: CASSQDVGTIHYNEQFF
DNA: TGCGCCAGCAGCCAAGATGTTGGGACTATCCATTACAATGAGCAGTTCTTC

length: 16
V: TRBV13
J: TRBJ2-3
D: -
size: -
CDR3: CASSPRGGSGRDTQYF
DNA: TGTGCCAGCAGCCCACGCGGTGGTAGCGGAAGAGATACGCAGTATTTT

length: 17
V: TRBV9
J: TRBJ2-2
D: TRBD2
size: -
CDR3: CASSVEGLGRVAGELFF
DNA: TGTGCCAGCAGCGTAGAAGGACTCGGGAGGGTAGCCGGGGAGCTGTTTTTT

length: 14
V: TRBV5-1
J: TRBJ1-2
D: TRBD1
size: -
CDR3: CASSSETGGDGYTF
DNA: TGCGCCAGCAGCTCAGAGACAGGGGGAGACGGCTACACCTTC

length: 19
V: TRBV14
J: TRBJ2-7
D: -
size: -
CDR3: CASSQSGRGQIINSYEQYF
DNA: TGTGCCAGCAGCCAGTCAGGGCGGGGACAGATAATCAACTCCTACGAGCAGTACTTC

length: 15
V: TRBV5-3
J: TRBJ1-6
D: -
size: -
CDR3: CATTPGGHPGSPLHF
DNA: TGTGCCACAACCCCCGGGGGCCATCCAGGATCACCCCTCCACTTT